These 5 T cell receptor beta chains share one sample of origin, sequenced in a study of Graves' ophthalmopathy and Graves' hyperthyroidism. The sequenced template was RNA, covering the TCR beta CDR3 region. Amplification began with first-round RT-PCR using HTBI primers, then second-round multiplex PCR was performed. TCRdb itself ran the multiplex PCR reads through MiXCR, one entry per CDR3 protein. In the table there are approximately 460,000 distinct CDR3 sequences, under 15% of which are singletons. The sequenced sample consisted of blood. These receptors all come from a woman between 25 and 40 years old with Graves' ophthalmopathy.

This clonotype was seen repeatedly, ten times or more. The V call is TRBV10-3, the J call TRBJ1-3; D is undetermined. CDR1 ENHRY and CDR2 SYGVKD come from the germline V gene. V was trimmed by 5 bases and J by 1 base, leaving 6 bases between them. The CDR3 spans 13 residues. The CDR3 DNA reads as TGTGCCATCAGTTCTAATTCTGGAAACACCATATATTTT. Translated: CAISSNSGNTIYF.

This clonotype was counted at least ten times. The V and J genes are TRBV5-1 and TRBJ2-2; D remains ambiguous. Germline CDR1 SGHRS, CDR2 YFSETQ. CDR3 length: 15 residues. The V end lost 3 bases, the J end lost 3 bases, and 12 bases lay between the germline ends. The CDR3 sequence is CASSYQASDTGELFF. As DNA, the CDR3 is TGCGCCAGCAGCTATCAGGCGTCGGACACCGGGGAGCTGTTTTTT.

With respect to this clonotype: A read error may explain this, as a much larger clone is one base away. The CDR3 ends on some other residue instead of the conserved phenylalanine or tryptophan, so this is likely a read error. The chain carries TRBV29-1 and TRBJ2-7; D remains unclear. In germline, CDR1 is SQVTM, CDR2 ANQGSEA. The CDR3 length is 13 residues. Trimming left V 3 bases short and J 2 bases short, with 11 bases between. Written as DNA, the CDR3 is TGCAGCGTTGACTGGACGGAGACCTACGAGCAGTACTAC. Translating gives CSVDWTETYEQYY.

This clonotype was picked up many times. V and J are TRBV5-1 and TRBJ1-2; TRBD1 matches 8 bases. The CDR3 spans 14 residues. Germline-derived CDR1 and CDR2 are SGHRS and YFSETQ. The V gene end was trimmed by 1 base and the J gene end by 6 bases; junction bases not matched to a gene: 5. CDR3 sequence: CASSLLTGDDGYTF. CDR3 coding DNA: TGCGCCAGCAGCTTGTTGACAGGGGACGATGGCTACACCTTC.

This clonotype was picked up many times. The chain combines TRBV6-5 with TRBJ1-3; a possible D gene is TRBD1 (6 bases). V was pared by 7 bases and J by 1 base, with 14 bases between. This CDR3 spans 15 amino acids. The germline V gene encodes CDR1 MNHEY and CDR2 SVGAGI. This chain's CDR3 is CASIIDTGSGNTIYF. The CDR3 coding sequence is TGTGCCAGCATTATCGATACAGGGTCTGGAAACACCATATATTTT.